The 20 T cell receptor beta chains below come from one sample, sequenced in a study of cytomegalovirus exposure and HLA in healthy donors. PCR was performed using 60 Vbeta and 13 Jbeta primers. Some clones are missing from TCRdb's copy, which holds only in-frame ones; the method was immunoSEQ multiplex PCR. The table shows around 150,000 clones, with about three fifths occurring only once. The sequenced material came from PBMCs. Receptor source: a woman aged 55 to 70 in good health and CMV-seropositive.

The chain is built from TRBV5-1 and TRBJ1-1, with D possibly TRBD1 on 5 matching bases. This CDR3 has 11 amino acids. V lost 6 bases to trimming and J lost 4 bases, with 7 bases between them. Germline values: CDR1 SGHRS, CDR2 YFSETQ. CDR3 loop: CASTGSTEAFF. As DNA, the CDR3 is TGCGCCAGCACAGGGTCCACTGAAGCTTTCTTT. Supplemented by reference TRBV5-1 and TRBJ1-1, the full variable domain reads KAGVTQTPRYLIKTRGQQVTLSCSPISGHRSVSWYQQTPGQGLQFLFEYFSETQRNKGNFPGRFSGRQFSNSRSEMNVSTLELGDSALYLCASTGSTEAFFGQGTRLTVV.

CDR3 amino acids: CASSGLGSSYNEQFF. For the CDR3, the DNA is TGTGCCAGCAGTGGGCTGGGGAGCTCCTACAATGAGCAGTTCTTC. This chain joins TRBV2 and TRBJ2-1; perhaps TRBD2 as D (5 bases). The ends were cut back, 4 bases at V and 0 bases at J, with 10 bases in the middle. CDR3 size: 15 residues. The V gene's germline CDR1 is SNHLY and CDR2 FYNNEI.

The gene calls are TRBV11-1 and TRBJ2-7; 14 positions match TRBD2. Germline values: CDR1 SGHAT, CDR2 FQDESV (reference sequence). CDR3 length equals 15 residues. The junction had 4 bases not matched to a gene; V was cut back by 4 bases and J by 5 bases. CDR3 in DNA: TGTGCCAGCAGCTGGACTAGCGGGAGGCAGGACGAGCAGTACTTC. It yields the protein CASSWTSGRQDEQYF.

The genes are TRBV5-1 and TRBJ2-1; the D gene is possibly TRBD2 (5 bases). Trimming removed 1 base at V and 7 bases at J, with 6 bases between. This CDR3 comprises 12 residues. The germline CDR1 and CDR2 sequences are SGHRS and YFSETQ. CDR3 in amino acids: CASSLWENEQFF. In nucleotides, the CDR3 is TGCGCCAGCAGCTTGTGGGAGAATGAGCAGTTCTTC.

The chain couples TRBV19 to TRBJ2-1, with 7 bases identical to TRBD1. The CDR3 consists of 13 residues. The germline V gene encodes CDR1 LNHDA and CDR2 SQIVND (reference sequence). V trimming: 6 bases; J trimming: 8 bases; junction bases outside the gene matches: 7. This CDR3 reads CASRRDGTDEQFF. CDR3 DNA sequence: TGTGCCAGTAGAAGAGACGGGACAGATGAGCAGTTCTTC.

The rearrangement joins TRBV28 to TRBJ2-3, with D maybe TRBD1 (6 bases). CDR3 length: 14 amino acids. CDR1 is MDHEN and CDR2 is SYDVKM in the germline V gene. V lost 5 bases to trimming and J lost 7 bases, with 16 bases between them. This CDR3 is CASSPQGNRNTQYF. The CDR3 nucleotides are TGTGCCAGCAGTCCTCAGGGGAATAGGAATACGCAGTATTTT.

V usage is TRBV28 and J usage is TRBJ2-2; TRBD2 might be the D (5 bases). V was trimmed by 2 bases and J by 5 bases, leaving 12 bases between them. Looked up from germline, CDR1 is MDHEN and CDR2 is SYDVKM. The length of the CDR3 is 15 residues. This CDR3 reads CASSLSGSLTGELFF. The CDR3 DNA follows: TGTGCCAGCAGTTTAAGTGGGAGTTTGACCGGGGAGCTGTTTTTT.

The gene calls are TRBV28 and TRBJ2-4, with 9 bases fitting TRBD1. Germline V gene sequence: CDR1 MDHEN, CDR2 SYDVKM. The CDR3 has 19 amino acids. Trimming took 4 bases from V and 0 from J; bases not matched to a gene: 13. The CDR3 bases are TGTGCCAGCAGTTATCCAGGGACAGGGAACCTTCTAGCCAAAAACATTCAGTACTTC. Translating it yields CASSYPGTGNLLAKNIQYF.

The chain is built from TRBV5-5 and TRBJ2-2; TRBD1 matches at 7 bases. Looked up from germline, CDR1 is SGHKS and CDR2 is YYEKEE (reference sequence). Unmatched junction bases numbered 5, after V lost 5 bases and J lost 7 bases. This CDR3 spans 13 amino acids. The DNA of the CDR3 is TGTGCCAGCAGAGTAGGGGGCGGCGGGGAGCTGTTTTTT. It is translated as CASRVGGGGELFF.

The chain couples TRBV18 to TRBJ2-2; D possibly corresponds to TRBD1 (5 bases). This CDR3 has 18 amino acids. Trimming took 2 bases from V and 6 from J, leaving 22 bases between them. The germline V gene has CDR1 KGHSH and CDR2 LQKENI. In DNA form, the CDR3 reads TGTGCCAGCTCACCATTACGAGGTACAGGAGTTGGACCCGGGGAGCTGTTTTTT. Its protein product is CASSPLRGTGVGPGELFF.

This rearrangement joins TRBV30 to TRBJ1-1, with D perhaps TRBD1 (5 bases). The CDR3 covers 13 residues. Germline lookup yields CDR1 GTSNPN and CDR2 SVGIG (reference sequence). The V end was cut by 0 bases, the J end by 9 bases, with 14 bases between. CDR3 residues: CAWSVPLGTKAFF. CDR3 in DNA: TGTGCCTGGAGTGTACCGCTAGGGACTAAAGCTTTCTTT.

The chain uses TRBV7-3 and TRBJ1-1, with D perhaps matching TRBD1 (6 bases). Trimming cost V 5 bases and J 1 base, with 11 bases left between them. CDR1 and CDR2 from the germline V gene are SGHTA and FQGTGA. This CDR3 region has 14 residues. DNA of the CDR3: TGTGCCAGCAGCCCCTCGGGACAGAACACTGAAGCTTTCTTT. This sequence encodes CASSPSGQNTEAFF.

This chain links TRBV19 with TRBJ1-1; tentatively, D is TRBD1 (5 bases). The V end was cut by 6 bases, the J end by 4 bases, with 15 bases between. The germline CDR1 and CDR2 sequences are LNHDA and SQIVND (reference sequence). The CDR3 has 14 amino acids. CDR3 in amino acids: CASRTQGGATEAFF. CDR3 DNA: TGTGCCAGTAGAACCCAGGGCGGAGCCACTGAAGCTTTCTTT.

This rearrangement joins TRBV29-1 to TRBJ1-5; the match to TRBD1 covers 8 bases. V trimming: 3 bases; J trimming: 6 bases; junction bases outside the gene matches: 4. The CDR3 has 13 residues. Germline V lookup: CDR1 SQVTM, CDR2 ANQGSEA. The CDR3 DNA follows: TGCAGCGTTGAGCAAGACAGGGGTCAGCCCCAGCATTTT. Translating it yields CSVEQDRGQPQHF.

The chain recombines TRBV5-1 with TRBJ2-5; 10 bases fit TRBD2. There are 14 residues in the CDR3. V shed 5 bases, J shed 2 bases, and the junction held 3 bases outside the gene matches. The germline V gene has CDR1 SGHRS and CDR2 YFSETQ. The CDR3 sequence is CASRVTSGQETQYF. The CDR3 bases are TGCGCCAGCAGGGTGACTAGCGGGCAAGAGACCCAGTACTTC. The complete variable domain, with remaining parts taken from reference TRBV5-1 and TRBJ2-5, reads KAGVTQTPRYLIKTRGQQVTLSCSPISGHRSVSWYQQTPGQGLQFLFEYFSETQRNKGNFPGRFSGRQFSNSRSEMNVSTLELGDSALYLCASRVTSGQETQYFGPGTRLLVL.

This clone was seen only a few times. This chain uses TRBV28 with TRBJ2-6; 7 nucleotides align to TRBD1. V shed 7 bases, J shed 2 bases, and the junction held 5 bases outside the gene matches. Germline lookup yields CDR1 MDHEN and CDR2 SYDVKM. The length of the CDR3 is 15 residues. The DNA for the CDR3 is TGTGCCAGCACCCGACAGGGTACTGGGGCCAACGTCCTGACTTTC. The encoded protein is CASTRQGTGANVLTF.

This clone turned up a few times. V is TRBV9 and J is TRBJ2-2, with D perhaps TRBD1 (6 bases). This CDR3 region has 17 residues. V shed 0 bases and J shed 0 bases, with 12 bases lying between them. From germline, CDR1 is SGDLS and CDR2 YYNGEE. This CDR3 reads CASSVVAGTPNTGELFF. CDR3 coding DNA: TGTGCCAGCAGCGTAGTAGCCGGGACACCGAACACCGGGGAGCTGTTTTTT.

The chain couples TRBV15 to TRBJ2-1, with 9 bases matching TRBD2. Germline CDR1 reads LNHNV; CDR2 reads YYDKDF (reference sequence). The CDR3 length is 16 residues. The J segment lost 6 bases and the V segment lost 0 bases, leaving 6 bases of the junction unmatched. The CDR3 sequence: CATSREASGIFNEQFF. The CDR3 DNA reads as TGTGCCACCAGCAGAGAGGCTAGCGGGATCTTCAATGAGCAGTTCTTC.

The chain combines TRBV7-8 with TRBJ1-2, with D unclear. V lost 5 bases and J lost 4, with 14 bases in between. The germline V gene has CDR1 SGHVS and CDR2 FQNEAQ. The CDR3 has 14 residues. Written as DNA, the CDR3 is TGTGCCAGCAGCCCTAGGCGTCTCCTCTATGGCTACACCTTC. Translation gives CASSPRRLLYGYTF.

J is TRBJ2-5 and V is TRBV4-3; 10 bases line up with TRBD2. Germline lookup yields CDR1 LGHNA and CDR2 YSLEER. V dropped 4 bases and J dropped 4; count of bases not matched to a gene: 6. The CDR3 is 15 amino acids. CDR3 amino acids: CASSRHLAGAETQYF. CDR3 sequence (DNA): TGCGCCAGCAGCCGGCACCTAGCGGGAGCAGAGACCCAGTACTTC.